These 17 T cell receptor beta chains originate from one sample sequenced in a study of shared clonotypes between healthy human individuals. The repertoire was sequenced with immunoSEQ multiplex PCR; TCRdb's copy has only in-frame clones and lacks some. The table records approximately 2.1 million clones, 85% to 95% of them present only once. What was sequenced was naive CD4+ T cells from PBMCs. Regarding subset: CD45RA+ positively selected. These receptors were taken from a man between 18 and 29 years old in good health. Some clones in this sample may be carry-over from other donors' samples.

The CDR3 nucleotides read TGTGCCAGCAGTGGGCACCGGGGGCAAACTGAAGCTTTCTTT. It encodes CASSGHRGQTEAFF. V gene TRBV6-1 combines with J gene TRBJ1-1; a possible D gene is TRBD1 (6 bases). The length of the CDR3 is 14 residues. The V end was cut by 4 bases, the J end by 5 bases, with 14 bases between. Germline CDR1 is MNHNS and CDR2 is SASEGT.

This chain connects TRBV5-1 to TRBJ2-7, with 8 bases aligning to TRBD1. With 0 bases clipped from V and 3 bases from J, the junction kept 11 bases outside the gene matches. From germline, CDR1 is SGHRS and CDR2 YFSETQ. The CDR3 is 17 amino acids. The CDR3 coding sequence is TGCGCCAGCAGCTTGGGTTATGTTAGGACAGGGCGCTACGAGCAGTACTTC. Its translation is CASSLGYVRTGRYEQYF.

The chain joins TRBV5-1 to TRBJ2-1; 9 bases match TRBD1. Per the germline V gene, CDR1 is SGHRS and CDR2 is YFSETQ. J lost 6 bases, V lost 5 bases, and 3 bases had no gene match. This CDR3 is built from 13 residues. CDR3 protein: CASRKDRGNEQFF. Written as DNA, the CDR3 is TGCGCCAGCAGGAAGGACAGGGGCAATGAGCAGTTCTTC.

The rearrangement links TRBV7-9 to TRBJ2-7; no clear D. Germline loops: CDR1 SEHNR, CDR2 FQNEAQ (reference sequence). Trimming shortened V by 4 bases and J by 2 bases, and 12 bases separated the two germline ends. This CDR3 region has 14 residues. CDR3 amino acids: CASSYRTQTYEQYF. Here the CDR3 DNA reads TGTGCCAGCAGCTATAGGACCCAAACCTACGAGCAGTACTTC. Full variable domain (missing parts from reference TRBV7-9 and TRBJ2-7): DTGVSQNPRHKITKRGQNVTFRCDPISEHNRLYWYRQTLGQGPEFLTYFQNEAQLEKSRLLSDRFSAERPKGSFSTLEIQRTEQGDSAMYLCASSYRTQTYEQYFGPGTRLTVT.

This clone has only one observation. The rearrangement joins TRBV6-6 to TRBJ2-7; tentatively, D is TRBD2 (6 bases). The CDR3 sequence is 14 residues long. Deletions cut 1 base from V and 0 bases from J, with 7 bases between. Germline CDR1 MNHNY, CDR2 SVGAGI (reference sequence). DNA for the CDR3: TGTGCCAGCAGTTACTACGGGAGCTCCTACGAGCAGTACTTC. It encodes CASSYYGSSYEQYF.

The chain joins TRBV18 to TRBJ1-3; D may be TRBD1 (6 bases). CDR3 length: 16 residues. The germline gives CDR1 KGHSH, CDR2 LQKENI. Trimming took 1 base from V and 0 from J, leaving 10 bases between them. CDR3 DNA: TGTGCCAGCTCACCACGAGACAGGACCTCTGGAAACACCATATATTTT. This codes for CASSPRDRTSGNTIYF.

The gene calls are TRBV7-9 and TRBJ2-5; D is undetermined. From germline, CDR1 is SEHNR and CDR2 FQNEAQ (reference sequence). The CDR3 covers 15 residues. Between the trimmed V and J ends, which lost 1 base and 1 base, there was a span of 10 bases. The CDR3 bases are TGTGCCAGCAGCTTAGATTTGTCGGTCCAAGAGACCCAGTACTTC. Its protein is CASSLDLSVQETQYF.

The chain carries TRBV4-1 and TRBJ2-2; D call uncertain. Germline V gene data show CDR1 as MGHRA and CDR2 as YSYEKL. The CDR3 sequence is 13 residues long. The V end lost 4 bases, the J end lost 3 bases, and 6 bases lay between the germline ends. Written as DNA, the CDR3 is TGCGCCAGCAGCCCCGGCTACACCGGGGAGCTGTTTTTT. Translation gives CASSPGYTGELFF.

This chain uses TRBV27 with TRBJ2-7; TRBD2 is a possible D gene (5 bases). Trimming cost V 5 bases and J 2 bases, with 10 bases left between them. Germline CDR1 is MNHEY and CDR2 is SMNVEV (reference sequence). CDR3 size: 13 residues. The CDR3 is CASSPTGAYEQYF. The CDR3 bases are TGTGCCAGCAGTCCGACCGGGGCCTACGAGCAGTACTTC.

This clone is a singleton in its sample. The V and J genes are TRBV20-1 and TRBJ1-2, with D hard to call. CDR3 length: 11 residues. Germline CDR1 is DFQATT and CDR2 is SNEGSKA (reference sequence). The ends were cut back, 0 bases at V and 9 bases at J, with 8 bases in the middle. The CDR3 region is CSARDRSSYTF. The CDR3 coding sequence is TGCAGTGCTAGAGATAGATCGAGCTACACCTTC.

The V and J genes are TRBV20-1 and TRBJ2-3; D is ambiguous. V was pared by 5 bases and J by 7 bases, with 7 bases between. The germline gives CDR1 DFQATT, CDR2 SNEGSKA (reference sequence). The CDR3 is 10 amino acids. CDR3 protein: CSAPVNTQYF. CDR3 DNA sequence: TGCAGTGCTCCTGTCAATACGCAGTATTTT.

The gene calls are TRBV19 and TRBJ2-3; 7 nucleotides match TRBD2. The ends lost 10 bases at V and 2 bases at J; junction bases unmatched: 12. CDR1 and CDR2 (germline): LNHDA, SQIVND (reference sequence). This CDR3 spans 15 amino acids. CDR3 nucleotide sequence: TGTGCCACTCAAAAGACTAGCCGATTCACAGATACGCAGTATTTT. This encodes CATQKTSRFTDTQYF.

V gene TRBV6-6 combines with J gene TRBJ2-2; D gene unclear. This CDR3 has 15 residues. Per the germline V gene, CDR1 is MNHNY and CDR2 is SVGAGI (reference sequence). V was shortened by 7 bases and J by 0 bases, with 12 bases between the two germline ends. The DNA of the CDR3 is TGTGCCAGCAATTTAGAAGCAACGAACACCGGGGAGCTGTTTTTT. Its protein product is CASNLEATNTGELFF.

The chain couples TRBV28 to TRBJ2-7; the D is unclear. This CDR3 is 13 amino acids long. V lost 2 bases to trimming and J lost 5 bases, with 10 bases between them. Germline V lookup: CDR1 MDHEN, CDR2 SYDVKM. The CDR3 coding sequence is TGTGCCAGCAGTTTAGTAGGGAAAGACGAGCAGTACTTC. This codes for CASSLVGKDEQYF.

The chain recombines TRBV30 with TRBJ2-2; 9 bases map to TRBD2. Germline V CDR1 and CDR2: GTSNPN, SVGIG (reference sequence). With V trimmed by 3 bases and J by 6 bases, 17 bases remained unmatched. This CDR3 comprises 18 residues. The CDR3 DNA sequence: TGTGCCTGGAGCCCCGGGGTAGCGGGAGTATTAGTTGCCGGGGAGCTGTTTTTT. Its translation is CAWSPGVAGVLVAGELFF.

CDR3 sequence reads: CASSPEPGGARTEAFF. The CDR3 DNA sequence: TGTGCCAGCAGCCCCGAACCAGGGGGCGCGAGAACTGAAGCTTTCTTT. The V gene is TRBV11-2, the J gene TRBJ1-1; 8 positions match TRBD1. There are 16 residues in the CDR3. Germline V lookup: CDR1 SGHAT, CDR2 FQNNGV. J lost 5 bases, V lost 5 bases, and 13 bases had no gene match. Supplemented by reference TRBV11-2 and TRBJ1-1, the full variable domain reads EAGVAQSPRYKIIEKRQSVAFWCNPISGHATLYWYQQILGQGPKLLIQFQNNGVVDDSQLPKDRFSAERLKGVDSTLKIQPAKLEDSAVYLCASSPEPGGARTEAFFGQGTRLTVV.

This chain joins TRBV18 and TRBJ1-1; no clear D gene. The ends were cut back, 5 bases at V and 1 base at J, with 11 bases in the middle. Germline CDR1 and CDR2: KGHSH and LQKENI. CDR3 size: 14 residues. The CDR3 region is CASSSVWGNTEAFF. In DNA form, the CDR3 reads TGTGCCAGCTCATCAGTGTGGGGGAACACTGAAGCTTTCTTT.